This T cell receptor (beta chain) is drawn from a study of blood T cell repertoires in COVID-19. Germline V gene data show CDR1 as SGHRS and CDR2 as YFSETQ. V lost 0 bases and J lost 6, with 12 bases in between. There are 15 residues in the CDR3. Sequenced by immunoSEQ multiplex PCR; TCRdb stores in-frame clones only, minus some. The sample includes more than 60,000 clones, roughly nine tenths of them seen just once. This chain uses TRBV5-1 with TRBJ2-2; perhaps TRBD2 as D (6 bases). This clonotype was sampled from a woman between 50 and 59 years old with active COVID-19. Sequencing was carried out using peripheral blood. CDR3 in DNA: TGCGCCAGCAGCTTGGACGGGAGCGGTCCCGGGGAGCTGTTTTTT. Protein: CASSLDGSGPGELFF.